These 9 T cell receptor beta chains came from one sample sequenced in a study of control samples from healthy donors and cancer patients (dated by TCRdb to 2018 to 2021). The library was prepared using the immunoSEQ multiplex PCR assay. TCRdb retrieved this table from immuneACCESS and kept in-frame rearrangements only. Not all clones are present; in checked studies, unresolved V genes account for under half, and no reason is known for the remainder. The sample yields 350,000 to 450,000 clones; approximately 90% were counted once. In total, the top ten clones hold about 6.3% of the sample. Sequences were obtained from PBMCs. The receptors shown here come from a middle-aged man with head and neck cancer.

This clone was picked up one time. This chain links TRBV27 with TRBJ2-7, with 8 bases identical to TRBD1. The CDR3 is 14 amino acids. J was trimmed by 4 bases and V by 3 bases; bases with no gene match: 5. Per germline, CDR1 MNHEY and CDR2 SMNVEV (reference sequence). The CDR3 loop is CASSFSRGPYEQYF. CDR3 DNA: TGTGCCAGCAGTTTTAGCAGGGGGCCGTACGAGCAGTACTTC.

This chain links TRBV19 with TRBJ1-4; the match to TRBD1 covers 8 bases. Trimming took 5 bases from V and 7 from J; bases not matched to a gene: 6. The germline V gene encodes CDR1 LNHDA and CDR2 SQIVND (reference sequence). This CDR3 region has 14 residues. The CDR3 DNA is TGTGCCAGTAGTCCGGACAGGGTTGGTGAAAAACTGTTTTTT. Translating gives CASSPDRVGEKLFF.

This clone was seen only a few times. The rearrangement links TRBV19 to TRBJ2-7, with D hard to call. The CDR3 contains 11 residues. The V gene lost 3 bases and the J gene lost 3 bases, with 3 bases spanning the gap. Germline assignment: CDR1 LNHDA and CDR2 SQIVND (reference sequence). CDR3 sequence reads: CASSMGYEQYF. As DNA, the CDR3 is TGTGCCAGTAGTATGGGCTACGAGCAGTACTTC.

This chain links TRBV6-6 with TRBJ1-6; D is unresolved. The germline gives CDR1 MNHNY, CDR2 SVGAGI (reference sequence). The CDR3 spans 15 residues. With 2 bases removed from V and 0 bases from J, the gap between germline ends came to 5 bases. CDR3 in DNA: TGTGCCAGCAGTTACCCTGGCTCCTATAATTCACCCCTCCACTTT. Translated, it gives CASSYPGSYNSPLHF.

This chain links TRBV5-1 with TRBJ2-7; no definite D call. CDR3 length: 14 amino acids. V shed 1 base and J shed 0 bases, with 8 bases lying between them. Germline V gene data show CDR1 as SGHRS and CDR2 as YFSETQ. The CDR3 DNA follows: TGCGCCAGCAGCTTGAGCGCAGACTCCTACGAGCAGTACTTC. As protein: CASSLSADSYEQYF.

This clone was seen more than once but under ten times. This sequence joins TRBV9 and TRBJ1-1, with D maybe TRBD1 (5 bases). V lost 0 bases, J lost 4 bases, and 13 bases lay in between. Looked up from germline, CDR1 is SGDLS and CDR2 is YYNGEE. This CDR3 spans 15 amino acids. DNA for the CDR3: TGTGCCAGCAGCGTAGGTAGGGGTTCCGGCACTGAAGCTTTCTTT. Amino acids: CASSVGRGSGTEAFF.

The chain links TRBV28 to TRBJ1-2, with no clear D. The CDR3 length is 12 residues. Per germline, CDR1 MDHEN and CDR2 SYDVKM. Trimming removed 3 bases from V and 8 bases from J, with 10 bases in between. This CDR3 is CASSFSNGGYTF. As DNA, the CDR3 is TGTGCCAGCAGTTTTAGCAATGGAGGCTACACCTTC.

This chain links TRBV24-1 with TRBJ1-2; tentative D call: TRBD1 (5 bases). The CDR3 consists of 17 residues. Trimming removed 4 bases at V and 0 bases at J, with 17 bases between. Germline-derived CDR1 and CDR2 are KGHDR and SFDVKD. The DNA for the CDR3 is TGTGCCACCAGTGACCTATCAGGGCGGAGAGCTAACTATGGCTACACCTTC. Its protein is CATSDLSGRRANYGYTF.

This sequence joins TRBV4-2 and TRBJ2-2, with a tentative D call TRBD2 (6 bases). Deletions cut 0 bases from V and 6 bases from J, with 20 bases between. Germline-derived CDR1 and CDR2 are LGHNA and YNFKEQ. The CDR3 is 18 residues long. The CDR3 sequence is CASSQDILARDLPGELFF. The CDR3 coding sequence is TGTGCCAGCAGCCAAGATATCCTAGCGCGGGACCTTCCCGGGGAGCTGTTTTTT.